The rows below give T cell receptor beta chains drawn from one sample of a study of beta chain features in type 1 diabetes. The repertoire was sequenced with immunoSEQ multiplex PCR; TCRdb's copy has only in-frame clones and lacks some. The sample consists of 300,000 to 350,000 clones, 9.3% of them appearing once. Sequenced: central memory CD4+ T cells from blood. These receptors originate from a man aged 30 to 39 with type 1 diabetes. The CDR3 runs from the conserved cysteine through the conserved F or W. D genes are given only for firm matches. Not every row has a clone size; where given, it reads once, few, many or a size class.

abundance	d_gene	v_gene	j_gene	CDR3aa	CDR3nt
-	-	TRBV29-1	TRBJ2-5	CSVVGGETQYF	TGCAGCGTTGTCGGTGGGGAGACCCAGTACTTC
few	TRBD2	TRBV5-6	TRBJ2-3	CASSERRLAGGTDTQYF	TGTGCCAGCAGCGAGAGGCGACTAGCGGGGGGCACAGATACGCAGTATTTT
-	TRBD2	TRBV5-1	TRBJ2-5	CASNSGLAGLQETQYF	TGCGCCAGCAACTCAGGACTAGCGGGGCTTCAAGAGACCCAGTACTTC
few	-	TRBV6-5	TRBJ2-7	CASSYDQGTREQYF	TGTGCCAGCAGTTACGATCAGGGGACGAGGGAGCAGTACTTC
many	TRBD1	TRBV6-5	TRBJ2-3	CASSSWTGLADTQYF	TGTGCCAGCAGTTCCTGGACAGGGTTGGCAGATACGCAGTATTTT
medium-sized	TRBD2	TRBV7-9	TRBJ2-5	CASSLGLAGSAETQYF	TGTGCCAGCAGCTTAGGGCTAGCGGGGTCCGCGGAGACCCAGTACTTC
many	-	TRBV10-1	TRBJ2-5	CASSAEAAETQYF	TGCGCCAGCAGTGCGGAGGCGGCGGAGACCCAGTACTTC
few	-	TRBV6-5	TRBJ1-2	CASSYAGYPTNYGYTF	TGTGCCAGCAGTTACGCGGGGTACCCCACTAACTATGGCTACACCTTC
few	-	TRBV4-3	TRBJ2-1	CASSQDLYNEQFF	TGCGCCAGCAGCCAAGACCTTTACAATGAGCAGTTCTTC
-	TRBD1	TRBV7-6	TRBJ2-7	CASSWDRGYEQYF	TGTGCCAGCAGCTGGGACAGGGGATACGAGCAGTACTTC
-	-	TRBV5-1	TRBJ2-7	CASREQGYEQYF	TGCGCCAGCAGAGAACAGGGATACGAGCAGTACTTC
-	-	TRBV27	TRBJ1-2	CASLSLTFSNYGYTF	TGTGCCAGTCTCTCCCTAACTTTTTCTAACTATGGCTACACCTTC
-	-	TRBV28	TRBJ1-1	CASSSRRGPGTEAFF	TGTGCCAGCAGTTCCCGGCGTGGTCCGGGCACTGAAGCTTTCTTT
-	-	TRBV7-8	TRBJ2-1	CASTNRAGDNEQFF	TGTGCCAGCACTAACAGGGCGGGGGACAATGAGCAGTTCTTC
few	-	TRBV28	TRBJ1-1	CASSLAVAVGTEAFF	TGTGCCAGCAGTTTAGCGGTCGCTGTGGGCACTGAAGCTTTCTTT
few	-	TRBV29-1	TRBJ2-3	CSTRTDTQYF	TGCAGCACCCGCACAGATACGCAGTATTTT
-	TRBD1	TRBV5-6	TRBJ2-7	CASSADRGLYEQYF	TGTGCCAGCAGCGCGGACAGGGGGTTATACGAGCAGTACTTC
few	-	TRBV5-1	TRBJ2-5	CASSLGASQETQYF	TGCGCCAGCAGCTTGGGGGCTAGCCAGGAGACCCAGTACTTC
few	-	TRBV5-1	TRBJ2-5	CASSLEGTAQPQYF	TGCGCCAGCAGCTTGGAGGGGACTGCACAGCCCCAGTACTTC
-	TRBD1	TRBV30	TRBJ1-6	CAWRGQGNSPLHF	TGTGCCTGGAGAGGACAGGGGAATTCACCCCTCCACTTT
-	-	TRBV20-1	TRBJ1-1	CSASRVTEAFF	TGCAGTGCTTCCAGGGTTACTGAAGCTTTCTTT
-	-	TRBV7-2	TRBJ2-5	CASTPTLQETQYF	TGTGCCAGCACCCCGACACTCCAAGAGACCCAGTACTTC
few	-	TRBV6-5	TRBJ2-5	CASSYERGGTQYF	TGTGCCAGCAGTTACGAGAGGGGAGGGACCCAGTACTTC
few	-	TRBV5-5	TRBJ2-5	CASSFGEGWGETQYF	TGTGCCAGCAGCTTCGGGGAAGGGTGGGGAGAGACCCAGTACTTC
-	-	TRBV6-5	TRBJ2-4	CASSYLTELAKNIQYF	TGTGCCAGCAGTTACCTGACAGAACTAGCCAAAAACATTCAGTACTTC
-	-	TRBV28	TRBJ1-3	CASSFSSGNTIYF	TGTGCCAGCAGTTTCAGCTCTGGAAACACCATATATTTT
few	TRBD1	TRBV5-1	TRBJ2-3	CASSWDRSTDTQYF	TGCGCCAGCAGCTGGGACAGGAGCACAGATACGCAGTATTTT
few	-	TRBV27	TRBJ1-6	CASSLNIGQGNSPLHF	TGTGCCAGCAGTTTAAACATAGGCCAGGGCAATTCACCCCTCCACTTT
-	TRBD2	TRBV9	TRBJ2-3	CASSGLAGGHTDTQYF	TGTGCCAGCAGCGGGTTAGCGGGGGGTCACACAGATACGCAGTATTTT
-	-	TRBV27	TRBJ2-1	CASRPGLANEQFF	TGTGCCAGCCGGCCAGGGCTTGCAAATGAGCAGTTCTTC
few	TRBD2	TRBV6-1	TRBJ2-5	CASSPTSGGETQYF	TGTGCCAGCAGTCCGACTAGCGGGGGTGAGACCCAGTACTTC
-	-	TRBV11-2	TRBJ2-5	CASSLAVGETQYF	TGTGCCAGCAGCTTAGCGGTAGGGGAGACCCAGTACTTC
-	-	TRBV7-8	TRBJ2-7	CASSLGRGIGEQYF	TGTGCCAGCAGCTTAGGCCGGGGAATTGGCGAGCAGTACTTC
few	TRBD1	TRBV19	TRBJ1-1	CASSIGQVNTEAFF	TGTGCCAGTAGTATCGGACAGGTGAACACTGAAGCTTTCTTT
many	-	TRBV7-9	TRBJ2-5	CASSRRTDQETQYF	TGTGCCAGCAGCCGGCGGACAGACCAAGAGACCCAGTACTTC
-	-	TRBV5-1	TRBJ2-3	CASSLALGRTDTQYF	TGCGCCAGCAGCTTGGCCTTAGGCCGCACAGATACGCAGTATTTT
few	TRBD1	TRBV29-1	TRBJ2-6	CSAGTGLDVLTF	TGCAGCGCCGGGACAGGGCTGGACGTCCTGACTTTC
-	-	TRBV5-4	TRBJ2-3	CASSLVAGMPDTQYF	TGTGCCAGCAGCTTGGTCGCAGGGATGCCAGATACGCAGTATTTT
-	-	TRBV7-9	TRBJ2-3	CASSLSRGLRTDTQYF	TGTGCCAGCAGCCTGAGCAGGGGCCTACGCACAGATACGCAGTATTTT
-	-	TRBV7-2	TRBJ2-3	CASSLVSRRDTQYF	TGTGCCAGCAGCTTAGTTTCCCGGAGGGATACGCAGTATTTT
few	-	TRBV6-5	TRBJ2-3	CASSRDSLDTQYF	TGTGCCAGCAGCCGGGACTCTCTGGATACGCAGTATTTT
few	-	TRBV4-2	TRBJ2-2	CASSLLGANTGELFF	TGTGCCAGCAGCCTTTTAGGGGCTAACACCGGGGAGCTGTTTTTT
many	-	TRBV28	TRBJ2-6	CASNTISGANVLTF	TGTGCCAGCAACACAATCTCTGGGGCCAACGTCCTGACTTTC
few	-	TRBV2	TRBJ1-5	CASSELGGVQPQHF	TGTGCCAGCAGTGAGCTGGGCGGGGTTCAGCCCCAGCATTTT
-	TRBD2	TRBV4-3	TRBJ2-5	CASSQGTSGGSGVETQYF	TGCGCCAGCAGCCAAGGGACTAGCGGGGGCTCCGGGGTAGAGACCCAGTACTTC
-	-	TRBV7-2	TRBJ1-5	CASSFEGNSNQPQHF	TGTGCCAGCAGCTTCGAAGGGAATAGCAATCAGCCCCAGCATTTT
few	-	TRBV5-1	TRBJ2-1	CASSSGSSYNEQFF	TGCGCCAGCAGCTCGGGGAGCTCCTACAATGAGCAGTTCTTC
few	-	TRBV5-4	TRBJ2-3	CASSFGQTGDTQYF	TGTGCCAGCAGCTTTGGGCAGACAGGAGATACGCAGTATTTT
-	-	TRBV7-2	TRBJ2-7	CASSLAGRSYEQYF	TGTGCCAGCAGCTTAGCGGGCAGATCCTACGAGCAGTACTTC
few	TRBD2	TRBV29-1	TRBJ2-3	CSVDRDQRGTTDTQYF	TGCAGCGTTGACCGAGACCAGCGGGGGACCACAGATACGCAGTATTTT
few	-	TRBV5-1	TRBJ2-1	CASSGHNSYNEQFF	TGCGCCAGCAGTGGACATAACTCCTACAATGAGCAGTTCTTC
many	-	TRBV29-1	TRBJ2-2	CSVEHGELFF	TGCAGCGTTGAGCACGGGGAGCTGTTTTTT
-	-	TRBV18	TRBJ2-6	CATRSTGSESGANVLTF	TGTGCCACCCGGTCGACGGGAAGTGAATCTGGGGCCAACGTCCTGACTTTC
-	-	TRBV7-2	TRBJ2-2	CASSLIRGPPGELFF	TGTGCCAGCAGCTTAATCAGGGGCCCTCCCGGGGAGCTGTTTTTT
-	-	TRBV2	TRBJ1-6	CASRGLGQSNSPLHF	TGTGCCAGCAGGGGGCTGGGGCAGTCTAATTCACCCCTCCACTTT
-	TRBD2	TRBV5-1	TRBJ2-5	CASSWRLAGEETQYF	TGCGCCAGCAGCTGGCGACTAGCGGGGGAAGAGACCCAGTACTTC
few	-	TRBV29-1	TRBJ1-2	CSVGRQGTYGYTF	TGCAGCGTTGGGAGGCAGGGGACCTATGGCTACACCTTC
-	TRBD2	TRBV18	TRBJ2-1	CASSSGGSGEQFF	TGTGCCAGCTCATCCGGGGGGTCCGGTGAGCAGTTCTTC
-	-	TRBV6-6	TRBJ2-7	CATSEGYEQYF	TGTGCCACCAGTGAGGGGTACGAGCAGTACTTC